Each of the 3 T cell receptor beta chains below was sequenced from the same sample in a study of blood T cell repertoires in COVID-19. The repertoire was sequenced with immunoSEQ multiplex PCR; TCRdb's copy has only in-frame clones and lacks some. The sample yields about 67,000 clones, 70% to 90% seen once. Sequencing used peripheral blood. The receptors were gathered from an older woman with acute or convalescent COVID-19.

This clone was counted once. This chain uses TRBV19 with TRBJ1-5; no definite D call. The V and J ends lost 6 bases and 2 bases respectively, with 26 bases between them. The length of the CDR3 is 19 residues. Germline V CDR1 and CDR2: LNHDA, SQIVND (reference sequence). The CDR3 DNA is TGTGCCAGTAGCCATAGGTCCCTTGAGGGAGTAATAGGCAATCAGCCCCAGCATTTT. It is translated as CASSHRSLEGVIGNQPQHF.

This clone was seen just once. This CDR3 reads CASSLESGHNQPQHF. The CDR3 DNA follows: TGTGCCAGCAGTTTGGAGTCAGGACACAATCAGCCCCAGCATTTT. The chain uses TRBV28 and TRBJ1-5; TRBD1 might be the D (5 bases). Between the trimmed V and J ends, which lost 3 bases and 3 bases, there was a span of 12 bases. CDR1 and CDR2 from the germline V gene are MDHEN and SYDVKM. The CDR3 is 15 residues long.

This rearrangement joins TRBV21-1 to TRBJ1-1; the D call TRBD1 from the table was never checked on the DNA. TRBV21-1 is shown as a pseudogene. The length of the CDR3 is 15 residues. CDR3 in amino acids: CASSKGQGSNTEAFF. The CDR3 DNA sequence: TGTGCCAGCAGCAAAGGACAGGGGTCGAACACTGAAGCTTTCTTT.